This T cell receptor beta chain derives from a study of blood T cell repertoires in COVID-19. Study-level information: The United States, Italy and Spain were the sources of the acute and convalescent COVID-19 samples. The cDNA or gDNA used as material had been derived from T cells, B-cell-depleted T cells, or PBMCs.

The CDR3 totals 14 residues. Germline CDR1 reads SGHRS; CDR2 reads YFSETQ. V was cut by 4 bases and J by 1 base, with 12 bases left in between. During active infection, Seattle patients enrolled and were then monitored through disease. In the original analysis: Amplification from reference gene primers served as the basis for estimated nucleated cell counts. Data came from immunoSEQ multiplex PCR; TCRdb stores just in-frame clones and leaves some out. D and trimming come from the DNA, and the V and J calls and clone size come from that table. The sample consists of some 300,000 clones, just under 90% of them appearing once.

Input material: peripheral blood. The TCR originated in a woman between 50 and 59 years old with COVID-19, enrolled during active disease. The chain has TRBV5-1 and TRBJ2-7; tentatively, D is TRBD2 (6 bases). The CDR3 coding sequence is TGCGCCAGCAGCCGACTAGAGGGGTCCTACGAGCAGTACTTC. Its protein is CASSRLEGSYEQYF.